This T cell receptor beta chain is from a study of radiation and T cells in renal cell carcinoma. General study points: Baseline intratumoral clonotype presence is unknown without pretreatment biopsies.

The germline V gene has CDR1 SGHRS and CDR2 YFSETQ. The CDR3 contains 15 residues. V was clipped by 2 bases and J by 8 bases, with 14 bases between them. On this clone itself: Its antigen is as yet unknown.

This table comes from immunoSEQ multiplex PCR, and its TCRdb copy is limited to in-frame clones, with some not included. The sample includes 150,000 or so clones, approximately 82% seen only once; the top ten take under 25%. Time point specified: baseline pretreatment blood. The treatment denotes: 15 Gy SBRT to primary tumor, nephrectomy 4 weeks later. Radiation-treated patients gave blood at baseline, week 2 and week 4. The tumor was a clear cell renal cell carcinoma. The sample in question was blood, obtained from a patient whose treatment included radiotherapy and nephrectomy. The source is a woman in her 50s with renal cell carcinoma. J is TRBJ1-6 and V is TRBV5-1; D might be TRBD1 (5 bases). The DNA for the CDR3 is TGCGCCAGCAGCTTAGTTCCGTCGGGGGATTCACCCCTCCACTTT. Protein product: CASSLVPSGDSPLHF.